A single sample is the source of the 18 T cell receptor beta chains below, sequenced in a study of identical twins (dated by TCRdb to about 2016). Libraries were prepared through 5' RACE. For sequencing, an Illumina HiSeq 2000 was employed. TCRdb trimmed the raw reads at Q25, called clones with MiXCR and kept productive beta chains. For every CDR3 protein sequence, its rows merge into one entry that carries the most common genes and DNA. The table for this sample lists 250,000 to 350,000 distinct CDR3 sequences; about 8.1% of them were counted only once. Of the sample, roughly 2% falls within the top ten clones. The same specimen was also included in a second study, on yellow fever vaccine responses in identical twins.

Sequencing used memory (CD45RO+) T cells sorted from blood. This specimen's cell subset or site label, per the study, means: CD45RO+ enriched T cells. The receptors originated from a woman aged 18-29 years in good health.

This clonotype was seen many times. The V gene is TRBV15, the J gene TRBJ2-7; possible D gene TRBD1, 6 bases. The CDR3 is made up of 17 amino acids. Trimming removed 4 bases at V and 0 bases at J, with 19 bases between. Germline lookup yields CDR1 LNHNV and CDR2 YYDKDF (reference sequence). The CDR3 bases are TGTGCCACCAGCAAACCACAGGGTGTTATGAGCTCCTACGAGCAGTACGTC. This encodes CATSKPQGVMSSYEQYV.

The count of this clonotype is one. A read error may produce the germline difference seen at one junction end. The CDR3 loop is CCARSGTGYSYEQYF. The CDR3 DNA reads TGCTGTGCTAGATCCGGGACGGGGTACTCCTACGAGCAGTACTTC. The V call is TRBV20-1, the J call TRBJ2-7; TRBD1 or TRBD2 may be the D gene (5 bases each). The germline gives CDR1 DFQATT, CDR2 SNEGSKA (reference sequence). The CDR3 runs to 15 residues.

In its sample, this clonotype was seen many times. The chain couples TRBV7-9 to TRBJ1-1; D perhaps matches TRBD1 (5 bases). CDR3 length equals 14 residues. CDR1 SEHNR and CDR2 FQNEAQ come from the germline V gene (reference sequence). Trimming cost V 5 bases and J 6 bases, with 16 bases left between them. In DNA form, the CDR3 reads TGTGCCAGCAGCCCCGGGCCGGGGCGCGCTGAAGCTTTCTTT. This codes for CASSPGPGRAEAFF.

This clonotype was recorded at least ten times. The chain carries TRBV6-5 and TRBJ1-5, with TRBD1 as a possible D gene (6 bases). CDR1 and CDR2 from the germline V gene are MNHEY and SVGAGI. V was cut by 1 base and J by 5 bases, with 9 bases left in between. The CDR3 extends over 14 amino acids. The CDR3 is CASSYLGGYQPQHF. For the CDR3, the DNA is TGTGCCAGCAGTTACTTAGGGGGGTATCAGCCCCAGCATTTT.

The rearrangement uses TRBV3-1 and TRBJ2-2; D possibly corresponds to TRBD1 (5 bases). V gave up 3 bases and J gave up 6 bases, with 20 bases separating them. CDR1 LGHDT and CDR2 YNNKEL come from the germline V gene (reference sequence). CDR3 size: 17 residues. The CDR3 nucleotides read TGTGCCAGCAGCCACAATTCACGCAGGGTATCCCCCGGGGAGCTGTTTTTT. Its translation: CASSHNSRRVSPGELFF.

The chain joins TRBV7-9 to TRBJ2-3; 10 bases align to TRBD1. This CDR3 comprises 17 residues. V lost 0 bases to trimming and J lost 5 bases; unmatched junction nucleotides: 8. Germline lookup yields CDR1 SEHNR and CDR2 FQNEAQ (reference sequence). CDR3 in amino acids: CASSLARDRGFIDTQYF. DNA of the CDR3: TGTGCCAGCAGCTTAGCGAGGGACAGGGGATTTATAGATACGCAGTATTTT.

The chain carries TRBV4-2 and TRBJ2-6; D gene uncertain. The CDR3 totals 16 residues. The germline V gene encodes CDR1 LGHNA and CDR2 YNFKEQ. Between the trimmed V and J ends, which lost 0 bases and 0 bases, there was a span of 6 bases. The CDR3 DNA is TGTGCCAGCAGCCAAGAGGGATTCTCTGGGGCCAACGTCCTGACTTTC. Protein sequence: CASSQEGFSGANVLTF.

In this sample, this clonotype turned up a few times. This chain joins TRBV5-6 and TRBJ2-5; 13 bases are a match to TRBD2. V shed 4 bases, J shed 0 bases, and the junction held 6 bases outside the gene matches. The CDR3 totals 17 residues. Germline lookup yields CDR1 SGHDT and CDR2 YYEEEE. The CDR3, as DNA: TGTGCCAGCAGCCGCAGGACTAGCGGGGGCCACCAAGAGACCCAGTACTTC. This sequence encodes CASSRRTSGGHQETQYF.

This clonotype was seen ten or more times. J is TRBJ2-7 and V is TRBV29-1; D might be TRBD2 (5 bases). V was pared by 4 bases and J by 2 bases, with 12 bases between. In germline, CDR1 is SQVTM, CDR2 ANQGSEA. This CDR3 has 13 residues. The CDR3 DNA follows: TGCAGCGTTGTACCACTAGAGGCCTACGAGCAGTACTTC. Protein: CSVVPLEAYEQYF.

This clonotype was detected only a few times. The genes are TRBV29-1 and TRBJ2-7; the match to TRBD2 covers 7 bases. J gave up 7 bases and V 6 bases, and 6 bases lay outside the gene matches. Germline V gene lookup returns CDR1 SQVTM and CDR2 ANQGSEA. There are 11 residues in the CDR3. The CDR3 reads CSVRWGGEQYF. The CDR3 bases are TGCAGCGTCCGATGGGGGGGTGAGCAGTACTTC.

This chain connects TRBV28 to TRBJ2-4; maybe TRBD2 (6 bases). The CDR3 spans 16 residues. The V and J ends lost 5 bases and 0 bases respectively, with 14 bases between them. Germline CDR1 reads MDHEN; CDR2 reads SYDVKM. CDR3 in amino acids: CASSTAGTLAKNIQYF. CDR3 nucleotides: TGTGCCAGCAGTACGGCGGGGACCCTAGCCAAAAACATTCAGTACTTC.

The chain links TRBV3-1 to TRBJ2-1; 10 nucleotides match TRBD2. V lost 0 bases, J lost 0 bases, and 11 bases stayed unmatched. Per the germline V gene, CDR1 is LGHDT and CDR2 is YNNKEL (reference sequence). This CDR3 is built from 20 residues. The DNA of the CDR3 is TGTGCCAGCAGCCAAGATTGGGCAGCGGGGGGGCTCAGCTCCTACAATGAGCAGTTCTTC. Its translation is CASSQDWAAGGLSSYNEQFF.

There are many counts of this clonotype. The V gene is TRBV5-1, the J gene TRBJ2-7, with 12 bases that match TRBD1. The germline V gene encodes CDR1 SGHRS and CDR2 YFSETQ. CDR3 length: 16 residues. Germline trimming cut 0 bases from V and 5 bases from J; bases unmatched to any gene: 6. The CDR3 nucleotides are TGCGCCAGCAGCTTGGGGGGGACAGGGGGCTTCGACGAGCAGTACTTC. Protein: CASSLGGTGGFDEQYF.

This clonotype has more than one count but fewer than ten. V gene TRBV25-1 combines with J gene TRBJ2-1; a possible D gene is TRBD1 (5 bases). CDR1 is MGHDK, CDR2 SYGVNS, per germline. The CDR3 is made up of 14 amino acids. The germline V and J ends were trimmed by 1 base and 8 bases, with 12 bases remaining between them. The CDR3 reads CASSESGKVHEQFF. The CDR3 DNA reads TGTGCCAGCAGTGAATCAGGGAAAGTCCATGAGCAGTTCTTC.

This clonotype was recorded at least ten times. The chain has TRBV18 and TRBJ2-7, with TRBD1 as a possible D gene (6 bases). Per the germline V gene, CDR1 is KGHSH and CDR2 is LQKENI. V was shortened by 3 bases and J by 3 bases, with 12 bases between the two germline ends. CDR3 length: 14 amino acids. This CDR3 is CASSPPGDRYEQYV. The DNA for the CDR3 is TGTGCCAGCTCACCCCCAGGGGATCGCTACGAGCAGTACGTC.

V gene TRBV5-1 combines with J gene TRBJ2-7, with D unclear. The CDR3 is 13 amino acids. Germline values: CDR1 SGHRS, CDR2 YFSETQ. Trimming shortened V by 4 bases and J by 3 bases, and 11 bases separated the two germline ends. The DNA of the CDR3 is TGCGCCAGCAGCATCGGGCAGAACTACGAGCAGTACGTC. Translated: CASSIGQNYEQYV.

This clonotype showed up many times. The chain joins TRBV5-5 to TRBJ2-3; D not certain. There are 15 residues in the CDR3. Germline V gives CDR1 SGHKS, CDR2 YYEKEE (reference sequence). With 2 bases removed from V and 4 bases from J, the gap between germline ends came to 14 bases. The CDR3 protein is CASSFHRPSADTQYF. The CDR3 DNA reads as TGTGCCAGCAGCTTTCACAGACCCAGCGCAGATACGCAGTATTTT.

The V gene is TRBV19, the J gene TRBJ1-2; TRBD1 might be the D (6 bases). Germline V gene lookup returns CDR1 LNHDA and CDR2 SQIVND (reference sequence). Trimming pared 2 bases from V and 0 bases from J, leaving 10 bases between. CDR3 size: 15 residues. The CDR3 DNA reads as TGTGCCAGTAGTATACAGGGGACCGCTAACTATGGCTACACCTTC. Its translation is CASSIQGTANYGYTF.